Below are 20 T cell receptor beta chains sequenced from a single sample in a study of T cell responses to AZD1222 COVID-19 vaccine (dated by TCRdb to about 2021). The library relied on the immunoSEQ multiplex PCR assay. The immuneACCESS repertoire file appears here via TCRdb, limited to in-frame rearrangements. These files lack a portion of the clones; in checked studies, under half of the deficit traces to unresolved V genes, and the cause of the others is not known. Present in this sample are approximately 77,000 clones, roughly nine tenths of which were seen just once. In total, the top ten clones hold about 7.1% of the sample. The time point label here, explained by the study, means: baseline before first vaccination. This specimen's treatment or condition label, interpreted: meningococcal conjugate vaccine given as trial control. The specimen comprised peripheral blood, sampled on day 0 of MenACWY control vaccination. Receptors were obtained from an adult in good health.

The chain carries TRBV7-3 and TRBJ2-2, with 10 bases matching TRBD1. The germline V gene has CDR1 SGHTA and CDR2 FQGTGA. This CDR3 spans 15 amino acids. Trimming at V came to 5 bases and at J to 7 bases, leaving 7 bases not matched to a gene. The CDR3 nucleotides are TGTGCCAGCAGCCCGACAGGGGGCTTTGTCGGGGAGCTGTTTTTT. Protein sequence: CASSPTGGFVGELFF.

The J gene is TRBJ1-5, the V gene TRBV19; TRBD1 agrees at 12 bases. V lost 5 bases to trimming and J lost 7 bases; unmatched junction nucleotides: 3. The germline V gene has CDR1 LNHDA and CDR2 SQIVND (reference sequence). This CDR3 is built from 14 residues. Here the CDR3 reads CASSGTGGGQPQHF. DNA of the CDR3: TGTGCCAGTAGTGGGACAGGGGGCGGGCAGCCCCAGCATTTT.

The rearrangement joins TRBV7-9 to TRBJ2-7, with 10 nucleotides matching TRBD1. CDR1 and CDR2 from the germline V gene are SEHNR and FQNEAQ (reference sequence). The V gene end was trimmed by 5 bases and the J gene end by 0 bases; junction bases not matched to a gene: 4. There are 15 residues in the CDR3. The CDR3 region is CASSDRTGGSYEQYF. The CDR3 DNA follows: TGTGCCAGCAGCGATAGGACAGGGGGCTCCTACGAGCAGTACTTC.

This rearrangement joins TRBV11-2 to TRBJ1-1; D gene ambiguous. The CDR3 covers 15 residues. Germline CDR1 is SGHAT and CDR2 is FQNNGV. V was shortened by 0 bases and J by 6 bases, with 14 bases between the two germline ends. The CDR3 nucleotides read TGTGCCAGCAGCTTAGATCTGGGGATATCGGCTGAAGCTTTCTTT. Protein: CASSLDLGISAEAFF. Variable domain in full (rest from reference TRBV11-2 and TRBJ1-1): EAGVAQSPRYKIIEKRQSVAFWCNPISGHATLYWYQQILGQGPKLLIQFQNNGVVDDSQLPKDRFSAERLKGVDSTLKIQPAKLEDSAVYLCASSLDLGISAEAFFGQGTRLTVV.

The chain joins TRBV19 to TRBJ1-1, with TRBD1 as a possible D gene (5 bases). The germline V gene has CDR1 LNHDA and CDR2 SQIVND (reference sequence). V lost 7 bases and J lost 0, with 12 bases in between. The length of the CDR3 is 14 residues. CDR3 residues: CASTDGGVNTEAFF. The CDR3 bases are TGTGCCAGTACCGACGGGGGGGTGAACACTGAAGCTTTCTTT.

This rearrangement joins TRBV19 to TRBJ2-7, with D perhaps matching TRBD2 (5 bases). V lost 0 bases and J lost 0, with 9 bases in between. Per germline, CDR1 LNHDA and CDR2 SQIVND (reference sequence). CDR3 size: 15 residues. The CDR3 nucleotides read TGTGCCAGTAGTATAGAACCCGGAGGCTCCTACGAGCAGTACTTC. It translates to CASSIEPGGSYEQYF. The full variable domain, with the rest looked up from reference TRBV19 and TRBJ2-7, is DGGITQSPKYLFRKEGQNVTLSCEQNLNHDAMYWYRQDPGQGLRLIYYSQIVNDFQKGDIAEGYSVSREKKESFPLTVTSAQKNPTAFYLCASSIEPGGSYEQYFGPGTRLTVT.

CDR3 sequence reads: CASGETVTDTQYF. The DNA for the CDR3 is TGCGCCAGCGGCGAAACAGTCACAGATACGCAGTATTTT. V and J are TRBV10-1 and TRBJ2-3; D remains ambiguous. Germline V gives CDR1 WNHNN, CDR2 SYGVQD (reference sequence). There are 13 residues in the CDR3. V was clipped by 8 bases and J by 2 bases, with 11 bases between them.

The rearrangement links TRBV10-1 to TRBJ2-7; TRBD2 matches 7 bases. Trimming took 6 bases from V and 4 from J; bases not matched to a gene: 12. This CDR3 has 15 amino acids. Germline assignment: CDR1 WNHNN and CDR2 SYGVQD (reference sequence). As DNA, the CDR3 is TGCGCCAGCAGGGCCCGGCGGGAGAGTCAGTACGAGCAGTACTTC. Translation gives CASRARRESQYEQYF.

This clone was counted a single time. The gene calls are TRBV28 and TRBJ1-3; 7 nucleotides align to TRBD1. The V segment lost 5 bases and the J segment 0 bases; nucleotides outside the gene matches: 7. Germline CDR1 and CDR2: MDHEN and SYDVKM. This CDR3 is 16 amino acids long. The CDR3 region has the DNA TGTGCCAGCAGTACCGGGACAGAACTCTCTGGAAACACCATATATTTT. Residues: CASSTGTELSGNTIYF.

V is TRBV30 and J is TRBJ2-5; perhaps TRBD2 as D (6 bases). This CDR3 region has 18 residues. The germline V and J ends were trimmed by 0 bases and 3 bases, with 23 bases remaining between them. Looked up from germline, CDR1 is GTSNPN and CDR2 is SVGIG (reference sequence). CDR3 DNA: TGTGCCTGGAGTGTACTGGTATATCAAAGGAGGGTCGAAGAGACCCAGTACTTC. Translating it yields CAWSVLVYQRRVEETQYF. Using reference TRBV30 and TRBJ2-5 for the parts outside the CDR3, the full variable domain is SQTIHQWPATLVQPVGSPLSLECTVEGTSNPNLYWYRQAAGRGLQLLFYSVGIGQISSEVPQNLSASRPQDRQFILSSKKLLLSDSGFYLCAWSVLVYQRRVEETQYFGPGTRLLVL.

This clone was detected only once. This chain's CDR3 is CATSRDRSAPQHF. Here the CDR3 DNA reads TGTGCCACCAGCAGAGATCGCTCAGCCCCACAGCATTTT. The chain carries TRBV15 and TRBJ1-5; D unclear. This CDR3 spans 13 amino acids. The germline V and J ends were trimmed by 0 bases and 13 bases, with 13 bases remaining between them. CDR1 LNHNV and CDR2 YYDKDF come from the germline V gene (reference sequence).

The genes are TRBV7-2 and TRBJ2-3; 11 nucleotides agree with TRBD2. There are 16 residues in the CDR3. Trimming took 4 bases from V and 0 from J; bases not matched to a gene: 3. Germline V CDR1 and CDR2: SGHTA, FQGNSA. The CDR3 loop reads CASSSGTSGSTDTQYF. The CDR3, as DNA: TGTGCCAGCAGCTCCGGGACTAGCGGAAGCACAGATACGCAGTATTTT.

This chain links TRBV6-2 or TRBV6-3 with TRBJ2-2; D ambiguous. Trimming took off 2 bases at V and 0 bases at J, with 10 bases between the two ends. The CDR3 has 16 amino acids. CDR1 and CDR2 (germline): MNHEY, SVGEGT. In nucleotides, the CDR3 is TGTGCCAGCAGTTACCCCTCGGGCACGAACACCGGGGAGCTGTTTTTT. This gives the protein CASSYPSGTNTGELFF.

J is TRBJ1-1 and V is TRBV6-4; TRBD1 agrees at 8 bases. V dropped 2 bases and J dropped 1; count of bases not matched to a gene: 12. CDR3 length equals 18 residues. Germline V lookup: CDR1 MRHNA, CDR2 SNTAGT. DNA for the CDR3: TGTGCCAGCAGTGACCGGACAGGGAGAATATGGGAGAACACTGAAGCTTTCTTT. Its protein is CASSDRTGRIWENTEAFF.

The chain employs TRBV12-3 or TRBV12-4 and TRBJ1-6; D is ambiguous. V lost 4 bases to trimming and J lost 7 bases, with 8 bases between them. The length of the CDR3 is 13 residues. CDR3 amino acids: CASSSGYNSPLHF. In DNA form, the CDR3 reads TGTGCCAGCAGTTCGGGTTACAATTCACCCCTCCACTTT.

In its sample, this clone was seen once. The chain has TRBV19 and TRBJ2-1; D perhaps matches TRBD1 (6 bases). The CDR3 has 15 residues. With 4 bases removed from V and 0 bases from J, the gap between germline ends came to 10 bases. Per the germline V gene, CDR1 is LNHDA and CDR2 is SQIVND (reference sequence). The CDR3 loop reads CASSRQGGSYNEQFF. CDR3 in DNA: TGTGCCAGTAGTAGACAAGGGGGCTCCTACAATGAGCAGTTCTTC.

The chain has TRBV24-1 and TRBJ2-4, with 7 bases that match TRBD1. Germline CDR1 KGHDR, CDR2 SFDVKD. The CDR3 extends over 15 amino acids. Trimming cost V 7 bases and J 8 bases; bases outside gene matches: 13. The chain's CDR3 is CATRPVFRDSHIQYF. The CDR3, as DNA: TGTGCCACCAGGCCGGTTTTTCGGGACAGTCACATTCAGTACTTC.

CDR3 sequence: CASRSGTSGANVLTF. The DNA of the CDR3 is TGTGCCAGCCGATCGGGAACCTCTGGGGCCAACGTCCTGACTTTC. The chain is built from TRBV2 and TRBJ2-6; maybe TRBD2 (5 bases). Germline V gene lookup returns CDR1 SNHLY and CDR2 FYNNEI. This CDR3 region has 15 residues. V was trimmed by 8 bases and J by 0 bases, leaving 11 bases between them.

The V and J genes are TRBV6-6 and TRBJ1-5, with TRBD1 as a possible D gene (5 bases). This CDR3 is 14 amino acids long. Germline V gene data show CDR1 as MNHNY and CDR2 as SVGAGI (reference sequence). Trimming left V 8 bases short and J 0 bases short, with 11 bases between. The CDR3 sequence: CASGAGDSNQPQHF. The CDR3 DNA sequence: TGTGCCAGCGGGGCGGGGGATAGCAATCAGCCCCAGCATTTT.

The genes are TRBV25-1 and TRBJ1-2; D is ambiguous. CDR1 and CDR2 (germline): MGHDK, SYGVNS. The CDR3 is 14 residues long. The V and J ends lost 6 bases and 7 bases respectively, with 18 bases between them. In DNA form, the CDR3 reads TGTGCCAGCAGGGGCCCCACGGAAGTTAGTGGCTACACCTTC. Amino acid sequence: CASRGPTEVSGYTF.